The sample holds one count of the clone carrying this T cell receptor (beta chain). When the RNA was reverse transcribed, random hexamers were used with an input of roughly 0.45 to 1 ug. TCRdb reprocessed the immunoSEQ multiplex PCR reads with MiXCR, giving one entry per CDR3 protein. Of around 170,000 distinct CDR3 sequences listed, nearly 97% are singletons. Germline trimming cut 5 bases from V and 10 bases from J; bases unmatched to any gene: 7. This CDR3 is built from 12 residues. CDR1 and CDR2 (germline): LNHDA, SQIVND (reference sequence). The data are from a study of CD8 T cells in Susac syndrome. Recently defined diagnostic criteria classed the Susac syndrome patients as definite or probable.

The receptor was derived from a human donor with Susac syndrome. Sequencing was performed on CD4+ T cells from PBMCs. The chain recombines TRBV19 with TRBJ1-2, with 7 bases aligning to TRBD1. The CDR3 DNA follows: TGTGCCAGTAGTTTGTTGACAGGGTACTACACCTTC. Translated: CASSLLTGYYTF.